The 5 T cell receptor beta chains presented below share a single source sample, sequenced in a study of cytomegalovirus exposure and HLA in healthy donors (dated by TCRdb to 2017 to 2019). Receptor amplification or capture employed the immunoSEQ multiplex PCR assay. A mixture of 60 forward primers for TCR Vbeta segments and 13 reverse primers for TCR Jbeta segments was used in the multiplex PCR. TCRdb limited this immuneACCESS table to in-frame rearrangements with V and J called. A share of clones is missing; checked studies link under half to unresolved V genes, and the rest is unexplained. The table for this sample lists 130,000 or so clones; 75% of them were counted only once. The ten largest clones take up roughly 3.1% of the sample. The sequenced sample was PBMCs. The receptors shown here come from a man aged 25 to 40 in good health and CMV-seronegative.

The J gene is TRBJ2-7, the V gene TRBV9; 8 bases fit TRBD2. CDR3 length: 15 amino acids. V trimming: 1 base; J trimming: 4 bases; junction bases outside the gene matches: 7. Germline CDR1 reads SGDLS; CDR2 reads YYNGEE. CDR3 in amino acids: CASSVSGGAQYEQYF. DNA for the CDR3: TGTGCCAGCAGCGTATCGGGGGGGGCCCAGTACGAGCAGTACTTC.

J is TRBJ1-5 and V is TRBV2; possible D gene TRBD1, 5 bases. The CDR3 covers 17 residues. CDR1 is SNHLY and CDR2 is FYNNEI in the germline V gene. Trimming pared 4 bases from V and 0 bases from J, leaving 16 bases between. The CDR3 coding sequence is TGTGCCAGCAGTGGGGGCGGGGTCTGGTATAGCAATCAGCCCCAGCATTTT. It yields the protein CASSGGGVWYSNQPQHF.

V usage is TRBV6-6 and J usage is TRBJ1-1; 7 bases are shared with TRBD1. Germline CDR1 and CDR2: MNHNY and SVGAGI (reference sequence). Trimming cost V 2 bases and J 1 base; bases outside gene matches: 7. The CDR3 extends over 16 amino acids. The CDR3 DNA is TGTGCCAGCAGTTACGAGACAGGGTGGGAGAACACTGAAGCTTTCTTT. Protein sequence: CASSYETGWENTEAFF.

The chain has TRBV28 and TRBJ1-6; 8 bases are a match to TRBD1. V trimming: 7 bases; J trimming: 2 bases; junction bases outside the gene matches: 7. Germline V CDR1 and CDR2: MDHEN, SYDVKM. The CDR3 runs to 16 residues. The CDR3 loop reads CASITGQGTYNSPLHF. The CDR3 DNA sequence: TGTGCCAGCATTACAGGACAGGGAACCTATAATTCACCCCTCCACTTT.

Remarks on this clone: A junction end diverges from the germline sequence, so it may reflect a read error. V usage is TRBV7-7 and J usage is TRBJ2-5; TRBD1 might be the D (6 bases). Germline-derived CDR1 and CDR2 are SSHAT and FNYEAQ (reference sequence). This CDR3 has 13 residues. The CDR3 DNA sequence: TGTGCTAGCAGCCTTCCAGGGGCGCCGACCCAGTACTTC. Amino acids: CASSLPGAPTQYF.